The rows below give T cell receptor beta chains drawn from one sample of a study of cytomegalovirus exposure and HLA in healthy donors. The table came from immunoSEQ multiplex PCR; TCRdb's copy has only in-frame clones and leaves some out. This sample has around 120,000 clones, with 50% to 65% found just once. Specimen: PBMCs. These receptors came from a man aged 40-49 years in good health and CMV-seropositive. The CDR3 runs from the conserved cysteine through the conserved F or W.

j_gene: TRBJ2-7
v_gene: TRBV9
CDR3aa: CASSVGAGGNSYEQYF

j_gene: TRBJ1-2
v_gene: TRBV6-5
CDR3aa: CASTPAGLRGYTF

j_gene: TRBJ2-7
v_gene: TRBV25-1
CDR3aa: CASSEVAGISYEQYF

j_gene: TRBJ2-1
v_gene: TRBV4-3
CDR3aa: CASSQDQSSYNEQFF

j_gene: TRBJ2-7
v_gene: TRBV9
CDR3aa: CASSPKGGYQGYEQYF

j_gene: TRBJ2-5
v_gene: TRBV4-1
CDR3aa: CASSQRTAGGRQETQYF

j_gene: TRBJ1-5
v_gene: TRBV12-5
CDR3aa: CASAHEGDQPQHF

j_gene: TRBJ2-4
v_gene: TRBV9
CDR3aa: CASSVPFQGGIQYF

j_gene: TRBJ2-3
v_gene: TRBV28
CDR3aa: CASSPPGRGGDTQYF

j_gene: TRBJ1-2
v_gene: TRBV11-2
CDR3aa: CASSQGQNYGYTF

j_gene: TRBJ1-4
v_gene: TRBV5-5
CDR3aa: CASSLGQGLYEKLFF

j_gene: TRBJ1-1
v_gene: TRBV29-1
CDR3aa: CSATTGGDTEAFF

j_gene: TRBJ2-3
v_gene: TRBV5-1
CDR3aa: CASTLGSRTDTQYF

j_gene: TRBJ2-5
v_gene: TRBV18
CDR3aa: CASSPREGETQYF

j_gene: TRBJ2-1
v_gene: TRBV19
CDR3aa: CASSIDRAGTYNEQFF

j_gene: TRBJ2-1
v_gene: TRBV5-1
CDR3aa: CASSLGLRTELYNEQFF

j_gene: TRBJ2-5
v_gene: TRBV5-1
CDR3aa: CASSVVGQGASETQYF

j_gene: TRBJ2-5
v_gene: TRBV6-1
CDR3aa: CASRPGTTQETQYF

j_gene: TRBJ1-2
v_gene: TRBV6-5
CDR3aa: CASSRTLSYGYTF

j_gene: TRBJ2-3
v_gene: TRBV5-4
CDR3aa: CASSLKRDRDTQYF

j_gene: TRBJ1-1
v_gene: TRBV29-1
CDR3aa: CSVVLQGQNTEAFF

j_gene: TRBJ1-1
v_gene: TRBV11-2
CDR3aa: CASHRRQENTEAFF